This T cell receptor (beta chain) was sequenced in a study of T cells in narcolepsy (dated by TCRdb to 2016 to 2019). Some background on the complete study: Patients with narcolepsy type 1 or type 2 (NT1, NT2) were enrolled in the study together with healthy control donors. Autoreactive T cells targeting hypocretin neuron self-antigens (hypocretin, TRIB2) were sought in narcolepsy patients, and TCR Vbeta sequencing was used to track clonotypes in blood and CSF. What the research found in general, with its limitations: Certain blood memory CD4+ repertoires from patients and controls had no sequences that matched autoreactive T cell clones. Autoreactive clonotypes were reported to be detected serially in the blood of the same patients and of different patients, but not in the blood of healthy controls. Plots comparing CSF and blood CD4+ T cell clonotypes from the same patient highlighted HCRT-specific and TRIB2-specific autoreactive clonotypes. Numbers of sequenced blood memory CD4+ clonotypes were comparable, averaging about 40,000 in patients and approximately 30,000 in controls.

The junction carries 11 bases between V and J, which are trimmed by 8 bases and 6 bases respectively. Including cysteine and phenylalanine, the CDR3 has 12 amino acids. The kept DNA is CDR3 alone, 36 bases in frame from the first base. Reading the germline V gene gives CDR1 MDHEN and CDR2 SYDVKM. Receptor libraries were prepared by the immunoSEQ multiplex PCR assay. TCRdb carries this immuneACCESS record with in-frame sequences only. Its versions omit some clonotypes, under half of them owing to an unresolved V gene in the studies checked, with the rest unexplained. The sample yields 15,000 to 20,000 clones; around 86% were counted once. Roughly 0.7% of the sample is held by the ten biggest clonotypes. A word on this clone: Its binding antigen is unknown. No base quality information exists; no much larger clone differs at one position.

Memory CD4+ T cells were sorted ex vivo from peripheral blood of narcolepsy patients and healthy controls for TCR Vbeta sequencing. The chain employs TRBV28 and TRBJ1-3; TRBD1 is a weak D gene call, 5 bases matching. This TCR was recovered from a human donor in good health. Sequencing used memory (CD45RA-) CD4+ T cells from blood. What the cell subset or site label conveys for this sample: memory T cells sorted ex vivo from peripheral blood. CDR3 loop: CASPDSANTIYF. The sequenced DNA: TGTGCCAGCCCAGACAGTGCAAACACCATATATTTT. The variable domain in full, with residues beyond the CDR3 obtained from the reference TRBV28 and TRBJ1-3 genes, is DVKVTQSSRYLVKRTGEKVFLECVQDMDHENMFWYRQDPGLGLRLIYFSYDVKMKEKGDIPEGYSVSREKKERFSLILESASTNQTSMYLCASPDSANTIYFGEGSWLTVV.